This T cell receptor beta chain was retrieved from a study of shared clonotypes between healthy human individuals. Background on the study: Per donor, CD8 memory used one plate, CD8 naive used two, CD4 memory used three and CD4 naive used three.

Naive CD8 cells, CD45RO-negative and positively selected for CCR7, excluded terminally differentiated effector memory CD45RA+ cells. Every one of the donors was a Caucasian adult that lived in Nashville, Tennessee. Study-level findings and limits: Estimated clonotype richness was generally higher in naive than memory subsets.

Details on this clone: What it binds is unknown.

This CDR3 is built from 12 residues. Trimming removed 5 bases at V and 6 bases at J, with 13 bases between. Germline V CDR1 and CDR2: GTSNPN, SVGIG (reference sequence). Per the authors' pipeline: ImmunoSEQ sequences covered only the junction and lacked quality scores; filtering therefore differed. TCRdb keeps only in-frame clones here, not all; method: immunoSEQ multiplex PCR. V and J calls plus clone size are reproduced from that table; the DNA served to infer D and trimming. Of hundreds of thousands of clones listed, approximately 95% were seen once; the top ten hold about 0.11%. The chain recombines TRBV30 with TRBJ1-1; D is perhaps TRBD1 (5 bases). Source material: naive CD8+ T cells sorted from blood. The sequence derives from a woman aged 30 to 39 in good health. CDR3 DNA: TGTGCCTGGGTGTCAGGGTACGCTGAAGCTTTCTTT. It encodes CAWVSGYAEAFF.